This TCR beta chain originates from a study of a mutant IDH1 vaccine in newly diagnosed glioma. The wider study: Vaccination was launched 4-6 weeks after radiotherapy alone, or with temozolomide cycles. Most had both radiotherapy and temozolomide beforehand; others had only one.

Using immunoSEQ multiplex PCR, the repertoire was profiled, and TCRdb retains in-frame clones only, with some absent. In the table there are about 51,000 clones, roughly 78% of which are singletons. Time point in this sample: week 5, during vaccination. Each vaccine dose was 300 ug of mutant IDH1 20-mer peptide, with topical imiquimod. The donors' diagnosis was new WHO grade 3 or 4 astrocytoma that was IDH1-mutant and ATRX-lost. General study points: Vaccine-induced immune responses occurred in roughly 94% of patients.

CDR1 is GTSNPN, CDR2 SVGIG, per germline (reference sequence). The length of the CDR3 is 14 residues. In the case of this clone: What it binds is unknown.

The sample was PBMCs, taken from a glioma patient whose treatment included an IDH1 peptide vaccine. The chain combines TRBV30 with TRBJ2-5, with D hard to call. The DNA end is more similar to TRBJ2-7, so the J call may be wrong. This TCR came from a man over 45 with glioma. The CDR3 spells CAWSVLARAGEQYF. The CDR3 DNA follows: TGTGCCTGGAGTGTACTCGCTCGGGCTGGCGAGCAGTACTTC.